These T cell receptor beta chains were read from a single sample in a study of shared clonotypes between healthy human individuals. The method was immunoSEQ multiplex PCR; TCRdb's version includes in-frame clones alone and lacks a portion of them. The repertoire has 450,000 to 500,000 clones, over 70% of them found once; the top ten carry roughly 13%. Sequencing was performed on PBMCs. The origin of the receptors is a woman aged 40 to 49 in good health. Some clones in this sample may be carry-over from other donors' samples. Both conserved end residues are part of each CDR3. Fields, in order: D gene, J gene, V gene, clone size, CDR3 protein, CDR3 DNA. The D gene is left open where the match is weak. Size values are once, few and many counts, or a class for expanded clones, and some rows have none.

-,TRBJ1-2,TRBV6-1,-,CASREQQGGGYTF,TGTGCCAGCAGGGAACAACAGGGCGGGGGCTACACCTTC
-,TRBJ2-7,TRBV19,-,CASSTGTPSSYEQYF,TGTGCCAGTAGCACCGGGACTCCCAGCTCCTACGAGCAGTACTTC
TRBD2,TRBJ2-1,TRBV28,-,CASSSETSGIRSNEQFF,TGTGCCAGCAGTTCCGAGACTAGCGGAATAAGGAGCAATGAGCAGTTCTTC
TRBD1,TRBJ1-2,TRBV7-3,many,CASSPQGASEYGYTF,TGTGCCAGCAGCCCCCAGGGGGCCTCGGAGTATGGCTACACCTTC
-,TRBJ2-2,TRBV11-2,-,CASSFSASRSPGSGELFF,TGTGCCAGCAGCTTTTCGGCTAGCAGATCCCCCGGATCCGGGGAGCTGTTTTTT
-,TRBJ2-3,TRBV28,-,CASSLPPWGREVTDTQYF,TGTGCCAGCAGTTTACCCCCCTGGGGCAGGGAGGTCACAGATACGCAGTATTTT
-,TRBJ1-5,TRBV19,few,CASSPRQPNQPQHF,TGTGCCAGTAGTCCCCGACAACCCAATCAGCCCCAGCATTTT
-,TRBJ2-7,TRBV4-1,-,CASSQLSLPTYEQYF,TGCGCCAGCAGCCAACTAAGTTTGCCAACCTACGAGCAGTACTTC
-,TRBJ2-4,TRBV10-2,-,CASSALGGGKNIQYF,TGCGCCAGCAGTGCCCTAGGGGGAGGCAAAAACATTCAGTACTTC
TRBD2,TRBJ2-1,TRBV11-3,-,CASSGGTSGVYNEQFF,TGTGCCAGCAGCGGAGGGACTAGCGGGGTCTACAATGAGCAGTTCTTC
TRBD1,TRBJ2-3,TRBV2,few,CASRSRGSQDTQYF,TGTGCCAGCCGCTCCAGGGGGTCTCAAGATACGCAGTATTTT
TRBD1,TRBJ2-7,TRBV5-1,-,CASSTGQGIDEQYF,TGCGCCAGCAGCACAGGACAGGGTATCGACGAGCAGTACTTC
-,TRBJ2-3,TRBV18,-,CASSLGGSRDTQYF,TGTGCCAGCTCATTAGGAGGCTCCCGGGATACGCAGTATTTT
-,TRBJ1-1,TRBV5-5,-,CASSLGMLNTEAFF,TGTGCCAGCAGCTTGGGCATGCTGAACACTGAAGCTTTCTTT
-,TRBJ2-2,TRBV10-3,many,CAISPNTGELFF,TGTGCCATCAGCCCCAACACCGGGGAGCTGTTTTTT
-,TRBJ2-2,TRBV7-2,-,CASSPLASGGGELFF,TGTGCCAGCAGCCCGCTAGCTTCAGGCGGCGGGGAGCTGTTTTTT
TRBD1,TRBJ2-7,TRBV7-6,-,CASSFREDRGPQNSYEQYF,TGTGCCAGCAGCTTTAGGGAGGACAGGGGTCCCCAAAACTCCTACGAGCAGTACTTC
TRBD1,TRBJ2-1,TRBV2,-,CASSEDRGAYNEQFF,TGTGCCAGCAGTGAAGACAGGGGGGCCTACAATGAGCAGTTCTTC
-,TRBJ1-2,TRBV9,-,CASSPGHLSANYGYTF,TGTGCCAGCAGTCCCGGACATCTCTCCGCTAACTATGGCTACACCTTC
TRBD1,TRBJ2-6,TRBV28,few,CASTLYPGQSSSGANVLTF,TGTGCCAGCACCCTTTATCCGGGACAGTCGAGCTCTGGGGCCAACGTCCTGACTTTC
-,TRBJ1-4,TRBV29-1,-,CSVAPGPNEKLFF,TGCAGCGTCGCACCGGGCCCTAATGAAAAACTGTTTTTT
TRBD2,TRBJ2-5,TRBV28,-,CASLPRGAEETQYF,TGTGCCAGCCTGCCGCGGGGGGCTGAAGAGACCCAGTACTTC
TRBD1,TRBJ1-1,TRBV6-1,-,CASHHRGTTEAFF,TGTGCCAGCCACCACAGGGGGACCACTGAAGCTTTCTTT
-,TRBJ1-2,TRBV6-4,-,CASKPDPSNYGYTF,TGTGCCAGCAAACCCGACCCAAGCAACTATGGCTACACCTTC
TRBD2,TRBJ2-5,TRBV7-7,-,CASSLVATSGSRAETQYF,TGTGCCAGCAGCTTAGTAGCGACTAGCGGGAGTAGGGCAGAGACCCAGTACTTC
-,TRBJ1-1,TRBV4-1,-,CASSPREPPNTEAFF,TGCGCCAGCAGCCCCCGGGAGCCCCCGAACACTGAAGCTTTCTTT
-,TRBJ2-5,TRBV30,-,CAWSVGTTQETQYF,TGTGCCTGGAGTGTTGGGACGACCCAAGAGACCCAGTACTTC
TRBD1,TRBJ2-7,TRBV28,-,CASSYYTGDHEQYF,TGTGCCAGCAGTTACTATACAGGGGACCACGAGCAGTACTTC
TRBD2,TRBJ2-2,TRBV5-1,-,CASRRGSGMNTGELFF,TGCGCCAGCAGGCGGGGTAGCGGGATGAACACCGGGGAGCTGTTTTTT
-,TRBJ2-7,TRBV19,-,CASSIDAVSSYEQYF,TGTGCCAGTAGTATAGATGCAGTTAGCTCCTACGAGCAGTACTTC
TRBD2,TRBJ2-7,TRBV14,-,CASSLGLAGVGEQYF,TGTGCCAGCAGCCTGGGACTAGCGGGAGTCGGGGAGCAGTACTTC
TRBD2,TRBJ2-5,TRBV7-9,-,CASSPPGLAGVETQYF,TGTGCCAGCAGCCCGCCGGGACTAGCGGGAGTAGAGACCCAGTACTTC
TRBD2,TRBJ2-1,TRBV9,-,CASSPRRTSHGNEQFF,TGTGCCAGCAGCCCCAGGAGGACTAGCCACGGGAATGAGCAGTTCTTC
-,TRBJ2-3,TRBV5-1,-,CASSLTGFTDTQYF,TGCGCCAGCAGCTTAACGGGATTCACAGATACGCAGTATTTT
-,TRBJ2-2,TRBV6-6,-,CASTQGGPGELFF,TGTGCCAGCACTCAAGGAGGCCCCGGGGAGCTGTTTTTT
-,TRBJ2-1,TRBV7-6,-,CASSLSFRRSYNEQFF,TGTGCCAGCAGCTTATCGTTTCGGAGATCCTACAATGAGCAGTTCTTC
TRBD1,TRBJ1-1,TRBV28,-,CASSYPGQGEAFF,TGTGCCAGCAGTTATCCGGGACAGGGTGAAGCTTTCTTT
TRBD1,TRBJ1-1,TRBV2,few,CASSRQGNTEAFF,TGTGCCAGCAGTCGACAGGGGAACACTGAAGCTTTCTTT
TRBD2,TRBJ2-1,TRBV18,-,CASSLAGGPSNEQFF,TGTGCCAGCTCACTAGCGGGAGGGCCCTCTAATGAGCAGTTCTTC
TRBD1,TRBJ1-2,TRBV7-9,-,CASSLAGTGSNYGYTF,TGTGCCAGCAGCTTAGCGGGGACAGGGAGTAACTATGGCTACACCTTC
-,TRBJ2-1,TRBV4-2,-,CASSQDYQVGEQFF,TGTGCCAGCAGCCAAGATTACCAAGTTGGTGAGCAGTTCTTC
-,TRBJ2-5,TRBV18,-,CASSPPTRQETQYF,TGTGCCAGCTCACCACCGACCCGCCAAGAGACCCAGTACTTC